The clone carrying this TCR beta chain is termed medium-sized (0.01 to 0.1%). This sample is drawn from a study of OX40 agonist ivuxolimab in advanced cancers. The repertoire was sequenced with immunoSEQ multiplex PCR; TCRdb's copy has only in-frame clones and lacks some. The sample has about 40,000 clones, around 83% seen once; the top ten hold about 17%. Per germline, CDR1 SGHDT and CDR2 YYEEEE. CDR3 length equals 14 residues. The V and J ends lost 4 bases and 0 bases respectively, with 8 bases between them. This receptor was obtained from an adult with an advanced solid tumor such as melanoma, head and neck, liver or kidney cancer. The chain joins TRBV5-6 to TRBJ1-5; D not certain. Sequencing was performed on CD4+ or CD8+ T cells sorted from blood, taken in a trial of the OX40 agonist ivuxolimab. The CDR3 DNA sequence: TGTGCCAGCAGCCAGCTCGATAGCAATCAGCCCCAGCATTTT. Its translation: CASSQLDSNQPQHF.